Shown below are 17 T cell receptor beta chains from a single sample sequenced in a study of shared clonotypes between healthy human individuals. Profiling relied on immunoSEQ multiplex PCR, and the TCRdb table lists in-frame clones only, not all of them. The repertoire holds some 1.5 million clones, 95% to 99% seen once, with around 0.45% in the top ten. The sample consisted of naive CD4+ T cells sorted from blood. Subset of the sample: CD45RA+ positively selected. The receptors originated from a man aged 25 to 40 in good health.

The J gene is TRBJ2-5, the V gene TRBV7-9; TRBD1 aligns across 9 bases. This CDR3 contains 17 residues. V was pared by 5 bases and J by 2 bases, with 12 bases of the junction left unmatched. The germline V gene has CDR1 SEHNR and CDR2 FQNEAQ (reference sequence). DNA of the CDR3: TGTGCCAGCAGCCGCCGGGACAGGGTGGTAGGGCAAGAGACCCAGTACTTC. The encoded protein is CASSRRDRVVGQETQYF.

The chain is built from TRBV6-1 and TRBJ2-7; D gene uncertain. Trimming removed 1 base at V and 0 bases at J, with 10 bases between. The CDR3 runs 15 residues. Germline V gene lookup returns CDR1 MNHNS and CDR2 SASEGT. The CDR3 nucleotides read TGTGCCAGCAGTGAAGAGGCAGGCCTCTCCTACGAGCAGTACTTC. The encoded protein is CASSEEAGLSYEQYF.

This sequence joins TRBV9 and TRBJ1-1, with D unclear. Trimming took 0 bases from V and 1 from J, leaving 10 bases between them. Germline V gives CDR1 SGDLS, CDR2 YYNGEE. CDR3 size: 15 residues. The CDR3 DNA sequence: TGTGCCAGCAGCGTAGTTATGGCCCAGAACACTGAAGCTTTCTTT. Protein: CASSVVMAQNTEAFF.

The chain couples TRBV9 to TRBJ2-7, with TRBD2 matching 8 bases. J was trimmed by 5 bases and V by 7 bases; bases with no gene match: 8. The CDR3 is 13 amino acids. Germline assignment: CDR1 SGDLS and CDR2 YYNGEE. The CDR3 loop is CASGGSGINEQYF. CDR3 DNA: TGTGCCAGCGGGGGTAGCGGGATCAACGAGCAGTACTTC.

The sample holds one count of this clone. The V and J genes are TRBV2 and TRBJ1-4; D is possibly TRBD1 (5 bases). Germline V gene sequence: CDR1 SNHLY, CDR2 FYNNEI. Deletions cut 6 bases from V and 17 bases from J, with 16 bases between. This CDR3 has 11 amino acids. CDR3 DNA sequence: TGTGCCAGCAGACTCTCAAAGGGGATTTTTTTT. It yields the protein CASRLSKGIFF.

This clone has only one observation. The chain couples TRBV7-2 to TRBJ1-1; D gene unclear. The V and J ends lost 0 bases and 4 bases respectively, with 12 bases between them. The germline CDR1 and CDR2 sequences are SGHTA and FQGNSA. The CDR3 is made up of 15 amino acids. CDR3 DNA sequence: TGTGCCAGCAGCTTAGCGGACCGACGTGCCACTGAAGCTTTCTTT. The encoded protein is CASSLADRRATEAFF.

The chain is built from TRBV2 and TRBJ1-2, with D hard to call. The CDR3 loop spans 11 amino acids. Germline V gene sequence: CDR1 SNHLY, CDR2 FYNNEI. Trimming left V 7 bases short and J 7 bases short, with 10 bases between. CDR3 coding DNA: TGTGCCAGCACCCCCGCGGTTGGCTACACCTTC. Encoded protein: CASTPAVGYTF.

A note on this clone: The same CDR3 also results from other DNA sequences found in this sample. The rearrangement links TRBV6-1 to TRBJ2-7; D remains ambiguous. Trimming took off 6 bases at V and 2 bases at J, with 8 bases between the two ends. CDR3 length equals 12 residues. The germline gives CDR1 MNHNS, CDR2 SASEGT. CDR3 residues: CASRGQTYEQYF. The DNA for the CDR3 is TGTGCCAGCAGGGGTCAGACCTACGAGCAGTACTTC.

This chain joins TRBV5-1 and TRBJ2-5; D is possibly TRBD2 (6 bases). Germline-derived CDR1 and CDR2 are SGHRS and YFSETQ. This CDR3 is built from 15 residues. The germline V and J ends were trimmed by 3 bases and 5 bases, with 17 bases remaining between them. DNA for the CDR3: TGCGCCAGCAGCTCTGGCCAGGCGGGGAGGGAGACCCAGTACTTC. This encodes CASSSGQAGRETQYF.

The chain uses TRBV19 and TRBJ2-2; no definite D call. The CDR3 runs 12 residues. Between the trimmed V and J ends, which lost 6 bases and 7 bases, there was a span of 9 bases. CDR1 LNHDA and CDR2 SQIVND come from the germline V gene (reference sequence). The CDR3 DNA reads TGTGCCAGTAGCCCTTGGGGCGGGGAGCTGTTTTTT. Amino acid sequence: CASSPWGGELFF.

V usage is TRBV27 and J usage is TRBJ2-7; D assignment may be TRBD1 or TRBD2 (5 bases each). The germline V gene has CDR1 MNHEY and CDR2 SMNVEV (reference sequence). V lost 5 bases, J lost 2 bases, and 19 bases lay in between. This CDR3 is built from 16 residues. The CDR3 sequence: CASSPSIPRGAYEQYF. In nucleotides, the CDR3 is TGTGCCAGCAGTCCATCTATCCCTAGAGGGGCCTACGAGCAGTACTTC.

The V and J genes are TRBV2 and TRBJ2-3, with 9 positions matching TRBD2. The length of the CDR3 is 17 residues. Germline lookup yields CDR1 SNHLY and CDR2 FYNNEI. V lost 6 bases and J lost 5; bases outside the gene matches: 15. The DNA of the CDR3 is TGTGCCAGCAGGATGTCCGCTAGCGGGACTGGTGGAGATACGCAGTATTTT. It specifies CASRMSASGTGGDTQYF.

The chain combines TRBV7-2 with TRBJ2-7; TRBD2 aligns across 15 bases. With 1 base clipped from V and 1 base from J, the junction kept 8 bases outside the gene matches. Germline loops: CDR1 SGHTA, CDR2 FQGNSA. The CDR3 runs to 19 residues. CDR3 region: CASSLVLGLAGGVSYEQYF. Written as DNA, the CDR3 is TGTGCCAGCAGCTTAGTCCTGGGACTAGCGGGAGGCGTTTCCTACGAGCAGTACTTC.

The chain uses TRBV7-9 and TRBJ2-1, with 7 bases fitting TRBD1. The germline CDR1 and CDR2 sequences are SEHNR and FQNEAQ (reference sequence). CDR3 length: 17 amino acids. V was clipped by 3 bases and J by 4 bases; unmatched bases: 12. Here the CDR3 reads CASSFPLMTGIYNEQFF. CDR3 DNA sequence: TGTGCCAGCAGCTTCCCGTTGATGACAGGGATTTACAATGAGCAGTTCTTC.

The V gene is TRBV2, the J gene TRBJ1-1, with 8 positions matching TRBD1. Germline loops: CDR1 SNHLY, CDR2 FYNNEI. The junction had 5 bases not matched to a gene; V was cut back by 4 bases and J by 1 base. The CDR3 sequence is 15 residues long. CDR3 region: CASSGQGFGNTEAFF. For the CDR3, the DNA is TGTGCCAGCAGTGGACAGGGGTTTGGGAACACTGAAGCTTTCTTT.

The chain recombines TRBV28 with TRBJ1-5, with TRBD1 matching over 12 bases. Trimming at V came to 2 bases and at J to 6 bases, leaving 5 bases not matched to a gene. Germline V lookup: CDR1 MDHEN, CDR2 SYDVKM. CDR3 length equals 16 residues. The CDR3 spells CASSLAGTGGAQPQHF. In nucleotides, the CDR3 is TGTGCCAGCAGTTTAGCCGGGACAGGGGGCGCTCAGCCCCAGCATTTT.

The CDR3 DNA reads as TGTGCAAGTCGCTTAGCAGGGAGGGATTCAGGGGACCCTCGCTCTGGGGCCAACGTCCTGACTTTC. This translates into CASRLAGRDSGDPRSGANVLTF. The chain uses TRBV12-2 and TRBJ2-6; TRBD2 was called by the table and not checked on the DNA. TRBV12-2 has pseudogene status. The CDR3 spans 22 residues.